Following are 11 T cell receptor beta chains from one sample sequenced in a study of T cell clonality in common variable immunodeficiency. The data were produced by immunoSEQ multiplex PCR, yet TCRdb's version contains in-frame clones alone and is incomplete. Altogether about 60,000 clones were found in the sample, and no singletons occur. The specimen was peripheral blood mononuclear cells. These receptors were obtained from a person between 18 and 70 years old in good health.

To note about this clone: Read coverage stops 3 residues before the CDR3 terminus; the germline J gene supplies the remainder. V is TRBV7-9 and J is TRBJ1-2, with TRBD1 matching 8 bases. This CDR3 contains 14 residues. Germline values: CDR1 SEHNR, CDR2 FQNEAQ (reference sequence). The J segment lost 2 bases and the V segment lost 1 base, leaving 0 bases of the junction unmatched. The CDR3 protein is CASSLGQGNYGYTF. The sequenced CDR3 bases are TGTGCCAGCAGCTTAGGACAGGGGAACTATGGC.

Many counts were recorded for this clone. The CDR3 goes on 3 residues after the read ends, and that part is filled in from the germline J gene. This chain links TRBV2 with TRBJ2-3; D is perhaps TRBD1 (6 bases). Between the trimmed V and J ends, which lost 3 bases and 3 bases, there was a span of 13 bases. This CDR3 is 15 amino acids long. Germline V gene lookup returns CDR1 SNHLY and CDR2 FYNNEI. Here the CDR3 reads CASSDAGQWTDTQYF. The part of the CDR3 DNA that was read is TGTGCCAGCAGTGATGCCGGACAGTGGACAGATACG.

This clone was counted ten times or more. The sequence runs out 3 residues before the end of the CDR3; the remainder is reconstructed from the germline J gene. J is TRBJ1-1 and V is TRBV12-3 or TRBV12-4; 7 bases match TRBD1. V shed 4 bases, J shed 5 bases, and the junction held 10 bases outside the gene matches. The CDR3 length is 15 residues. This CDR3 reads CASSSTYRGRTEAFF. CDR3 bases read: TGTGCCAGCAGTTCCACATACAGGGGCCGAACTGAA.

This clone was seen a handful of times. The read comes to an end 3 residues before the CDR3 does, leaving the germline J gene to fill in the end. The chain joins TRBV5-1 to TRBJ2-7, with 7 positions matching TRBD2. The CDR3 has 16 amino acids. V was clipped by 0 bases and J by 5 bases; unmatched bases: 11. Looked up from germline, CDR1 is SGHRS and CDR2 is YFSETQ. The CDR3 sequence: CASSLAAGVGEDEQYF. The sequenced part of the CDR3 DNA is TGCGCCAGCAGCTTGGCCGCGGGGGTGGGGGAAGACGAG.

This clone was counted ten times or more. The CDR3 extends 3 residues past the end of the read, so its final part is completed from the germline J gene. This rearrangement joins TRBV18 to TRBJ1-2, with TRBD1 matching over 9 bases. The CDR3 runs to 17 residues. V lost 8 bases, J lost 0 bases, and 13 bases stayed unmatched. Germline V gene lookup returns CDR1 KGHSH and CDR2 LQKENI. The CDR3 loop reads CASRTGTGSQANYGYTF. The sequenced CDR3 bases are TGTGCCAGCCGGACCGGGACAGGGTCTCAAGCTAACTATGGC.

This clone was found many times. The read gets to within 3 residues of the CDR3 end, and the germline J gene fills in the rest. The chain has TRBV20-1 and TRBJ1-2, with a weak D call TRBD1 (6 bases). V was trimmed by 4 bases and J by 1 base, leaving 16 bases between them. This CDR3 is built from 15 residues. CDR1 DFQATT and CDR2 SNEGSKA come from the germline V gene (reference sequence). CDR3 in amino acids: CSATDGQRFNYGYTF. The sequenced CDR3 bases are TGCAGTGCTACCGACGGACAGCGCTTTAACTATGGC.

This clone has ten or more counts. The CDR3 end lies 3 residues beyond the end of the read and is filled in from the germline J gene. V is TRBV18 and J is TRBJ2-2; 9 nucleotides agree with TRBD1. Trimming at V came to 6 bases and at J to 1 base, leaving 3 bases not matched to a gene. The CDR3 totals 15 residues. Per the germline V gene, CDR1 is KGHSH and CDR2 is LQKENI. The DNA read from the CDR3 is TGTGCCAGCTCGACGGGACAGGGGAACACCGGGGAG. Protein product: CASSTGQGNTGE. The entire CDR3 protein is CASSTGQGNTGELFF.

In its sample, this clone was seen many times. The read terminates 3 residues before the CDR3 end, so the remaining end is supplied by the germline J gene. The chain links TRBV20-1 to TRBJ2-2; 10 nucleotides match TRBD2. The CDR3 consists of 14 residues. Looked up from germline, CDR1 is DFQATT and CDR2 is SNEGSKA (reference sequence). Trimming took 5 bases from V and 4 from J; bases not matched to a gene: 4. CDR3 sequence reads: CSAARTSGTGELFF. The CDR3 DNA, read in part, is TGCAGTGCTGCACGGACTAGCGGCACCGGGGAG.

This clone has a count of ten or more. Read sequence stops 3 residues before the CDR3 end, and the germline J gene provides the missing end. This chain joins TRBV29-1 and TRBJ2-7; TRBD1 aligns across 9 bases. Per germline, CDR1 SQVTM and CDR2 ANQGSEA. CDR3 size: 11 residues. Trimming cost V 6 bases and J 6 bases; bases outside gene matches: 3. CDR3 sequence reads: CSVDRGSEQYF. Partial CDR3 DNA: TGCAGCGTGGACAGGGGATCCGAG.

This clone showed up many times. At one end, the junction sequence differs from germline, possibly due to a read error. The read finishes 3 residues shy of the CDR3 end, and the germline J gene is used to complete it. V gene TRBV4-2 combines with J gene TRBJ1-1; maybe TRBD1 (5 bases). CDR1 LGHNA and CDR2 YNFKEQ come from the germline V gene. This CDR3 region has 14 residues. The covered CDR3 bases are TGCGCCAGCAGCCAATTCGGGGGGAACACTGAA. It specifies CASSQFGGNTE. The whole CDR3 is CASSQFGGNTEAFF.

This clone occurred many times. Read coverage stops 3 residues before the CDR3 terminus; the germline J gene supplies the remainder. The rearrangement joins TRBV28 to TRBJ2-7, with 7 bases that match TRBD1. The trim removed 7 bases at V and 0 bases at J, leaving 9 bases unmatched. The CDR3 length is 15 residues. Looked up from germline, CDR1 is MDHEN and CDR2 is SYDVKM. Partial CDR3 DNA: TGTGCCAGCATGGGGACCGGGACAGCCTCCTACGAG. Protein sequence: CASMGTGTASYE. The entire CDR3 reads CASMGTGTASYEQYF.